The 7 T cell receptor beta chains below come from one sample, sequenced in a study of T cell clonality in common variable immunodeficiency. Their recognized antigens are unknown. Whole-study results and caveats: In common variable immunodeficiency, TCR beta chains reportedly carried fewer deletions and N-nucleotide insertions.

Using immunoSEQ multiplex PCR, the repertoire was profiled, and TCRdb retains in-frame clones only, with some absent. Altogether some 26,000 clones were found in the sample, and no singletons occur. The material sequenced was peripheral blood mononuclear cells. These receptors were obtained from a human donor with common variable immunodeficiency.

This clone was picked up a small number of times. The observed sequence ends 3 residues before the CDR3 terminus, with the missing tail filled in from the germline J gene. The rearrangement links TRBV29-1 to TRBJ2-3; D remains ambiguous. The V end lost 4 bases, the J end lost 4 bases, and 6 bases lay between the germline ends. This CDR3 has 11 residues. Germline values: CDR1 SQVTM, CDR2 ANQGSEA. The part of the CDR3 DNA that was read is TGCAGCGTTGCTACAGCAGATACG. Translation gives CSVATADT. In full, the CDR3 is CSVATADTQYF.

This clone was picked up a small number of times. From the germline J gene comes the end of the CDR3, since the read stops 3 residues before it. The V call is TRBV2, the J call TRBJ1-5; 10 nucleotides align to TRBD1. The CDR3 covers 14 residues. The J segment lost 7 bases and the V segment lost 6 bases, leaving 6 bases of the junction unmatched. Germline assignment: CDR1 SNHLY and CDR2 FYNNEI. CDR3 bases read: TGTGCCAGCAGGTTTCGGACAGGGGGGCAGCCC. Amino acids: CASRFRTGGQP. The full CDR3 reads CASRFRTGGQPQHF. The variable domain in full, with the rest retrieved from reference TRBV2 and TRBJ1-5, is EPEVTQTPSHQVTQMGQEVILRCVPISNHLYFYWYRQILGQKVEFLVSFYNNEISEKSEIFDDQFSVERPDGSNFTLKIRSTKLEDSAMYFCASRFRTGGQPQHFGDGTRLSIL.

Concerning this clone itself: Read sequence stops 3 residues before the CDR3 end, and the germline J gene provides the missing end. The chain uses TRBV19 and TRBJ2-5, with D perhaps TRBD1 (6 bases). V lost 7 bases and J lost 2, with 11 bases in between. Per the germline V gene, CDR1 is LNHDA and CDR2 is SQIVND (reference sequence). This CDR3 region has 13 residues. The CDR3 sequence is CASTNTGQETQYF. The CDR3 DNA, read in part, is TGTGCCAGTACCAATACAGGGCAAGAGACC. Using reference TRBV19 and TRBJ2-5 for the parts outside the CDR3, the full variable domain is DGGITQSPKYLFRKEGQNVTLSCEQNLNHDAMYWYRQDPGQGLRLIYYSQIVNDFQKGDIAEGYSVSREKKESFPLTVTSAQKNPTAFYLCASTNTGQETQYFGPGTRLLVL.

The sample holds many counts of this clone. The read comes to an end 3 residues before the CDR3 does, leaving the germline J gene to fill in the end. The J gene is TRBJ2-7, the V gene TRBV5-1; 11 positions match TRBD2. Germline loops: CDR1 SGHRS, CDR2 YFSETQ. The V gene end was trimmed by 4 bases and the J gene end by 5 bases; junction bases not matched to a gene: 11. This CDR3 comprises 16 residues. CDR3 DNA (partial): TGCGCCAGCAGCGCGAAAACTAGCGGGAGTTCAAACGAG. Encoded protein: CASSAKTSGSSNE. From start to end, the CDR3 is CASSAKTSGSSNEQYF.

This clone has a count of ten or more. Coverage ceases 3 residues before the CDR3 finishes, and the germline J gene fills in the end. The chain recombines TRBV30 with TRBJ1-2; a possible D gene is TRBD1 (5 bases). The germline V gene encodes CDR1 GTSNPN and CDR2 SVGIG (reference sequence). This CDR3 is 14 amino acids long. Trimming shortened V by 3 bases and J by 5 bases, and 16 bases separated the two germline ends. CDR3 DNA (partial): TGTGCCTGGAGGATGACAGCCGCAGGATATGGC. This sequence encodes CAWRMTAAGYG. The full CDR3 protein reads CAWRMTAAGYGYTF.

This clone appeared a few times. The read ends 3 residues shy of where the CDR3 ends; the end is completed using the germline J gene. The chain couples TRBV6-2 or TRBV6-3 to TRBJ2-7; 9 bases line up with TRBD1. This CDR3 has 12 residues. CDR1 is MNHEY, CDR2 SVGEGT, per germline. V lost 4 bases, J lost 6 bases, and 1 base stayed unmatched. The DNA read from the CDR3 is TGTGCCAGCAGTTTGACAGGGGGCGAG. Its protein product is CASSLTGGE. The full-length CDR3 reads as CASSLTGGEQYF.

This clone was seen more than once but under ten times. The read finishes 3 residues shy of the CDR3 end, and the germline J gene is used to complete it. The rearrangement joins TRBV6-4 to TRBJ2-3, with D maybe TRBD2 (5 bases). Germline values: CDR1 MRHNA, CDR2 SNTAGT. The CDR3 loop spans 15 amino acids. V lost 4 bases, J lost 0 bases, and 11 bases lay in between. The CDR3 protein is CASSGGLESTDTQYF. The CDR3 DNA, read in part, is TGTGCCAGCAGTGGAGGACTGGAAAGCACAGATACG.